This T cell receptor (beta chain) was found in a study of cytomegalovirus exposure and HLA in healthy donors. Overall study results and limits: A previous analysis found most TCR beta V segments productive roughly 87% or roughly 30% of the time. Apart from CMV serostatus, no immune exposure information was available.

The PCR had 60 Vbeta and 13 Jbeta primers. Only in-frame clones appear in the TCRdb table, and some are missing; sequencing was by immunoSEQ multiplex PCR. The sample shows 65,000 to 75,000 clones, around 62% of them seen only once. Donors consisted of healthy bone marrow donors. Per germline, CDR1 SGHTA and CDR2 FQGTGA. The CDR3 is 10 amino acids. As concerns this clone: Its antigen is unidentified. The junction departs from germline at one end; a sequencing error may be responsible.

The chain carries TRBV7-3 and TRBJ1-3; D unclear. The sequence was collected from a man aged 40-49 years in good health and CMV-seropositive. The source material was PBMCs. CDR3 loop: CASSSRPGDF. Here the CDR3 DNA reads TGTGCCAGCAGCTCCCGCCCGGGAGATTTT.